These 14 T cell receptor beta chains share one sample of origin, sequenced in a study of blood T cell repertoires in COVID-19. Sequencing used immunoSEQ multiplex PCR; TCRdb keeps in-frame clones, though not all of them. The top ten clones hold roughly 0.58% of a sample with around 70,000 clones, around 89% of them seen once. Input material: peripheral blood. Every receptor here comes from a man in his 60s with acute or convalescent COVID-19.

The chain's CDR3 is CASSLKDRGQETQYF. The CDR3 DNA reads as TGTGCCAGCAGCTTGAAGGATAGAGGCCAAGAGACCCAGTACTTC. This chain uses TRBV5-4 with TRBJ2-5; D is unresolved. V was trimmed by 1 base and J by 1 base, leaving 11 bases between them. Per the germline V gene, CDR1 is SGHNT and CDR2 is YYREEE (reference sequence). The CDR3 length is 15 residues.

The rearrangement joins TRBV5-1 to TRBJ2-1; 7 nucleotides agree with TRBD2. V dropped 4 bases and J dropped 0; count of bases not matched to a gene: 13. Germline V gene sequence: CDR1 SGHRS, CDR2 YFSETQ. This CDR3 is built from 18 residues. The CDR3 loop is CASSAIPSGGGSYNEQFF. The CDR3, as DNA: TGCGCCAGCAGCGCCATCCCCTCCGGCGGGGGCTCCTACAATGAGCAGTTCTTC. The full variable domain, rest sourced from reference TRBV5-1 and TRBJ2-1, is KAGVTQTPRYLIKTRGQQVTLSCSPISGHRSVSWYQQTPGQGLQFLFEYFSETQRNKGNFPGRFSGRQFSNSRSEMNVSTLELGDSALYLCASSAIPSGGGSYNEQFFGPGTRLTVL.

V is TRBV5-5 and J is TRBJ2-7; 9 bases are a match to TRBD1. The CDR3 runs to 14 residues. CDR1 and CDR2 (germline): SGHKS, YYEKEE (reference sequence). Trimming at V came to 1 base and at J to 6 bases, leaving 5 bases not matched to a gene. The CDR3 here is CASSLRDREVEQYF. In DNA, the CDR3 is TGTGCCAGCAGCTTGAGGGACAGGGAAGTCGAGCAGTACTTC.

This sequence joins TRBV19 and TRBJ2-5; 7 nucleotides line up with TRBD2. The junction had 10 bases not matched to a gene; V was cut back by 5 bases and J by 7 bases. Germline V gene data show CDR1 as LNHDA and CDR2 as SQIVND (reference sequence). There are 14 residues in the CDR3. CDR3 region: CASSGLAAEGTQYF. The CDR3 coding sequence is TGTGCCAGTAGTGGGCTAGCGGCGGAGGGGACCCAGTACTTC. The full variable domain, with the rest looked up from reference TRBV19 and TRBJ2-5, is DGGITQSPKYLFRKEGQNVTLSCEQNLNHDAMYWYRQDPGQGLRLIYYSQIVNDFQKGDIAEGYSVSREKKESFPLTVTSAQKNPTAFYLCASSGLAAEGTQYFGPGTRLLVL.

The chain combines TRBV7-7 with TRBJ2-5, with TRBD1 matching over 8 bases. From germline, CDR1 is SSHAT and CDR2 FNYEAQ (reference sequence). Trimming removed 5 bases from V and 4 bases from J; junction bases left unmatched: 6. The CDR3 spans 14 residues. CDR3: CASSPAGGLETQYF. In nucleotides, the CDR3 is TGTGCCAGCAGCCCTGCAGGGGGCCTAGAGACCCAGTACTTC.

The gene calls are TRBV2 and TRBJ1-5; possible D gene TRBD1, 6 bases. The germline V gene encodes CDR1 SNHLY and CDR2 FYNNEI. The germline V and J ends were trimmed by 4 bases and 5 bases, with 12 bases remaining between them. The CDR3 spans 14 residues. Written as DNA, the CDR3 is TGTGCCAGCAGTGTACTATCAGGGGATCAGCCCCAGCATTTT. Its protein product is CASSVLSGDQPQHF. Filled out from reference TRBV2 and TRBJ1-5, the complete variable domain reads EPEVTQTPSHQVTQMGQEVILRCVPISNHLYFYWYRQILGQKVEFLVSFYNNEISEKSEIFDDQFSVERPDGSNFTLKIRSTKLEDSAMYFCASSVLSGDQPQHFGDGTRLSIL.

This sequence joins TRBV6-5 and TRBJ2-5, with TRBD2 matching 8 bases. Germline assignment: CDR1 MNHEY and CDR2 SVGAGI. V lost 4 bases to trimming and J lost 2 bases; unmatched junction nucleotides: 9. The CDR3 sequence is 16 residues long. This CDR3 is CASSWERGSIQETQYF. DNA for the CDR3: TGTGCCAGCAGTTGGGAGCGGGGGAGTATTCAAGAGACCCAGTACTTC.

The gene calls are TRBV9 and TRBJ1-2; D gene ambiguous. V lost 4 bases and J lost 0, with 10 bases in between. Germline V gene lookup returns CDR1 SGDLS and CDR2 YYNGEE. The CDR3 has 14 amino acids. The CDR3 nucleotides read TGTGCCAGCAGCCCGCGGATAGCTAACTATGGCTACACCTTC. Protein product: CASSPRIANYGYTF.

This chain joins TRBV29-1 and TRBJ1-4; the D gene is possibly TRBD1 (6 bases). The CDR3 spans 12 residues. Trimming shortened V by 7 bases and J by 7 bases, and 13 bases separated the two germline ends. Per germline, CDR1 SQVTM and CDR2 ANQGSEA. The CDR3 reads CSGGQGGEKLFF. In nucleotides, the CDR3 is TGCAGCGGGGGGCAGGGTGGTGAAAAACTGTTTTTT. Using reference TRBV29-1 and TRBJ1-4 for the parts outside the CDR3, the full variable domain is SAVISQKPSRDICQRGTSLTIQCQVDSQVTMMFWYRQQPGQSLTLIATANQGSEATYESGFVIDKFPISRPNLTFSTLTVSNMSPEDSSIYLCSGGQGGEKLFFGSGTQLSVL.

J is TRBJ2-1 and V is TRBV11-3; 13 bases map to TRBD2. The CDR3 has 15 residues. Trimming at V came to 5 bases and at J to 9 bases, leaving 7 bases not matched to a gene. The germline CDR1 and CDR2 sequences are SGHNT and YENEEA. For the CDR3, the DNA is TGTGCCAGCAGCCCAGGACTAGCGGGAGAGAGTGAGCAGTTCTTC. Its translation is CASSPGLAGESEQFF.

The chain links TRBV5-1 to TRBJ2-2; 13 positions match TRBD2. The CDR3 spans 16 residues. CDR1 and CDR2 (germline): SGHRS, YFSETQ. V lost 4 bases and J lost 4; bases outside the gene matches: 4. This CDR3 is CASSPTSGRVTGELFF. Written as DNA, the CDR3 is TGCGCCAGCAGCCCCACTAGCGGGAGGGTCACCGGGGAGCTGTTTTTT.

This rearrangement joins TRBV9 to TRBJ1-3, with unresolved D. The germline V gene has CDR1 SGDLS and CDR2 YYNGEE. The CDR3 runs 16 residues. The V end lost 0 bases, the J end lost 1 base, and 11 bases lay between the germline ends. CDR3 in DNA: TGTGCCAGCAGCGTAGGAGGAGGCCTGTCTGGAAACACCATATATTTT. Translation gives CASSVGGGLSGNTIYF.

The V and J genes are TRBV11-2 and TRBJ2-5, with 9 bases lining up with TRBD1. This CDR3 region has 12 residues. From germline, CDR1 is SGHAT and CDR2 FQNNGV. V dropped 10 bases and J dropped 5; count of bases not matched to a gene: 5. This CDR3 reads CATGQGFETQYF. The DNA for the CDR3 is TGTGCCACCGGACAGGGGTTCGAGACCCAGTACTTC.

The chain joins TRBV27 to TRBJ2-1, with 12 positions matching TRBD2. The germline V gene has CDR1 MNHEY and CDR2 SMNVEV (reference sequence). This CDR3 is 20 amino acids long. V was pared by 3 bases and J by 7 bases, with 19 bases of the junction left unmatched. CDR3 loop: CASSFFSLGTSGLLGNEQFF. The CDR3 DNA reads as TGTGCCAGCAGTTTTTTTTCCCTCGGGACTAGCGGGTTACTAGGGAATGAGCAGTTCTTC.